This TCR beta chain came from a study of T cells after somatic rescue of genetic block. Profiling relied on immunoSEQ multiplex PCR, and the TCRdb table lists in-frame clones only, not all of them. The data contain 68,000 or so clones, around 90% of them singletons. Germline CDR1 is MNHEY and CDR2 is SMNVEV (reference sequence). The CDR3 runs to 13 residues. Trimming removed 2 bases from V and 5 bases from J, with 7 bases in between. This TCR derives from a man aged 40-49 years. Sequenced sample: peripheral blood mononuclear cells (PBMCs). The V gene is TRBV27, the J gene TRBJ2-1; D not certain. The CDR3 DNA reads as TGTGCCAGCAGTTTAAGTCAGCACAATGAGCAGTTCTTC. Amino acid sequence: CASSLSQHNEQFF.